A single sample is the source of the 17 T cell receptor beta chains below, sequenced in a study of Tregs in tolerant kidney transplant recipients (dated by TCRdb to about 2019). Library preparation used the immunoSEQ multiplex PCR assay. TCRdb retrieved this table from immuneACCESS and kept in-frame rearrangements only. Not all clones are present; in checked studies, unresolved V genes account for under half, and no reason is known for the remainder. This sample holds approximately 98,000 clones; roughly 89% were observed only once. The ten largest clonotypes hold about 0.35% of the sample. This specimen's time point label, per the study, means: blood sample drawn before combined kidney and bone marrow transplant. The specimen comprised CD4+ T cells from blood, sampled before the transplant. Receptors were obtained from a human donor who received a combined kidney and bone marrow transplant.

This rearrangement joins TRBV5-1 to TRBJ1-1; a weak D match, TRBD1 (5 bases). V shed 4 bases and J shed 2 bases, with 9 bases lying between them. The CDR3 loop spans 13 amino acids. CDR1 is SGHRS, CDR2 YFSETQ, per germline. Here the CDR3 reads CASSRGRNTEAFF. The CDR3 bases are TGCGCCAGCAGCAGGGGCCGTAACACTGAAGCTTTCTTT.

Only one count was recorded for this clone. The genes are TRBV6-1 and TRBJ2-7; a weak D match, TRBD2 (8 bases). Germline CDR1 is MNHNS and CDR2 is SASEGT. This CDR3 region has 15 residues. Deletions cut 4 bases from V and 3 bases from J, with 16 bases between. The CDR3 sequence: CASSAGGTVNYEQYF. DNA of the CDR3: TGTGCCAGCAGTGCGGGAGGGACAGTAAACTACGAGCAGTACTTC.

The gene calls are TRBV4-1 and TRBJ2-2, with 8 bases lining up with TRBD2. V lost 10 bases to trimming and J lost 8 bases; unmatched junction nucleotides: 15. This CDR3 comprises 15 residues. From germline, CDR1 is MGHRA and CDR2 YSYEKL. This CDR3 is CATASGGGLSGELFF. As DNA, the CDR3 is TGCGCCACCGCATCCGGCGGGGGGTTGTCTGGGGAGCTGTTTTTT.

The rearrangement joins TRBV20-1 to TRBJ1-1, with no clear D. The germline CDR1 and CDR2 sequences are DFQATT and SNEGSKA (reference sequence). Trimming cost V 6 bases and J 7 bases, with 9 bases left between them. The CDR3 has 10 residues. CDR3 DNA sequence: TGCAGTGCCACCCGGGGTGAAGCTTTCTTT. Protein product: CSATRGEAFF.

This chain connects TRBV7-2 to TRBJ2-7; D is uncertain. This CDR3 is 15 amino acids long. CDR1 and CDR2 (germline): SGHTA, FQGNSA. Trimming stripped 2 bases from V and 0 bases from J, with 11 bases between. The CDR3 bases are TGTGCCAGCAGCTTATCGGCGGCGAGCTCCTACGAGCAGTACTTC. Protein: CASSLSAASSYEQYF.

This clone was observed once. The chain couples TRBV6-1 to TRBJ2-2; 9 positions match TRBD1. Unmatched junction bases numbered 4, after V lost 5 bases and J lost 3 bases. This CDR3 has 15 amino acids. Germline values: CDR1 MNHNS, CDR2 SASEGT. CDR3 nucleotides: TGTGCCAGCAGTATACAGGGGGCGGACACCGGGGAGCTGTTTTTT. Its translation: CASSIQGADTGELFF.

Notes on this clone: It is unclear where the CDR3 begins or ends on the DNA, so no DNA is shown, and the CDR3 is as TCRdb lists it. The V call is TRBV19, the J call TRBJ2-5; the table names TRBD2, a call not compared with the DNA. Germline-derived CDR1 and CDR2 are LNHDA and SQIVND (reference sequence). From its first to its last residue, the CDR3 has 15 amino acids. The CDR3 is CASSPQTSFLETQYF.

The chain recombines TRBV5-1 with TRBJ2-5; 7 bases align to TRBD1. Germline-derived CDR1 and CDR2 are SGHRS and YFSETQ. There are 14 residues in the CDR3. Germline trimming cut 3 bases from V and 3 bases from J; bases unmatched to any gene: 5. The CDR3 sequence is CASSSDRQEETQYF. DNA for the CDR3: TGCGCCAGCAGCTCGGACAGGCAGGAAGAGACCCAGTACTTC.

This rearrangement joins TRBV2 to TRBJ1-1; no firm D call. Germline-derived CDR1 and CDR2 are SNHLY and FYNNEI. Trimming cost V 3 bases and J 0 bases, with 11 bases left between them. This CDR3 is 15 amino acids long. The CDR3 sequence: CASSDPGRMNTEAFF. CDR3 DNA: TGTGCCAGCAGTGACCCTGGCAGGATGAACACTGAAGCTTTCTTT.

The chain joins TRBV6-5 to TRBJ1-2; 8 bases line up with TRBD1. CDR1 and CDR2 (germline): MNHEY, SVGAGI. Trimming at V came to 6 bases and at J to 3 bases, leaving 6 bases not matched to a gene. The CDR3 covers 14 residues. CDR3 nucleotides: TGTGCCAGCAGCGCCCTGGGACAGGACTATGGCTACACCTTC. Protein product: CASSALGQDYGYTF.

The chain links TRBV9 to TRBJ2-5; TRBD2 matches at 10 bases. J gave up 3 bases and V 0 bases, and 5 bases lay outside the gene matches. This CDR3 region has 16 residues. Germline CDR1 is SGDLS and CDR2 is YYNGEE. CDR3 nucleotide sequence: TGTGCCAGCAGCGTAGGGACTAGCGGATTAAAAGAGACCCAGTACTTC. It yields the protein CASSVGTSGLKETQYF.

The V call is TRBV12-5, the J call TRBJ1-2; 8 bases align to TRBD1. The germline gives CDR1 LGHNT, CDR2 FRNRAP. The CDR3 has 17 amino acids. Trimming removed 0 bases from V and 4 bases from J; junction bases left unmatched: 10. This CDR3 reads CASGLVYQGQGGYGYTF. The CDR3 DNA sequence: TGTGCTAGTGGTTTGGTATATCAAGGACAGGGCGGCTATGGCTACACCTTC.

The V gene is TRBV28, the J gene TRBJ2-7; 11 nucleotides agree with TRBD2. Germline V gene lookup returns CDR1 MDHEN and CDR2 SYDVKM. CDR3 length: 18 residues. The ends lost 6 bases at V and 2 bases at J; junction bases unmatched: 15. In DNA, the CDR3 is TGTGCCAGCAGAAAAGGGGATAGCGGGAGGGCCCTCCCCTACGAGCAGTACTTC. Protein sequence: CASRKGDSGRALPYEQYF.

The rearrangement joins TRBV2 to TRBJ1-1; unclear D gene. The CDR3 runs to 13 residues. Germline loops: CDR1 SNHLY, CDR2 FYNNEI. The germline V and J ends were trimmed by 2 bases and 11 bases, with 15 bases remaining between them. CDR3 nucleotide sequence: TGTGCCAGCAGTGAAAGAGGGCCCGAAACGGCTTTCTTT. Its protein product is CASSERGPETAFF.

The V gene is TRBV25-1, the J gene TRBJ2-1, with TRBD2 matching 11 bases. Germline assignment: CDR1 MGHDK and CDR2 SYGVNS. V was pared by 7 bases and J by 5 bases, with 7 bases of the junction left unmatched. CDR3 length: 15 amino acids. As DNA, the CDR3 is TGTGCCAGCACAGTAGCGGGGGGGCCAAACAATGAGCAGTTCTTC. This translates into CASTVAGGPNNEQFF.

The J gene is TRBJ1-1, the V gene TRBV5-1; a weak D match, TRBD1 (6 bases). The CDR3 is made up of 15 amino acids. Germline V gives CDR1 SGHRS, CDR2 YFSETQ. Deletions cut 0 bases from V and 5 bases from J, with 14 bases between. The CDR3 bases are TGCGCCAGCAGCTTGGGTCCGGGGAGGGGGACTGAAGCTTTCTTT. Protein: CASSLGPGRGTEAFF.

The chain carries TRBV27 and TRBJ2-6, with 9 bases lining up with TRBD1. The germline gives CDR1 MNHEY, CDR2 SMNVEV (reference sequence). With 6 bases clipped from V and 1 base from J, the junction kept 4 bases outside the gene matches. This CDR3 is built from 16 residues. The CDR3 nucleotides read TGTGCCAGCAGGACAGGGGGAAAATCTGGGGCCAACGTCCTGACTTTC. As protein: CASRTGGKSGANVLTF.